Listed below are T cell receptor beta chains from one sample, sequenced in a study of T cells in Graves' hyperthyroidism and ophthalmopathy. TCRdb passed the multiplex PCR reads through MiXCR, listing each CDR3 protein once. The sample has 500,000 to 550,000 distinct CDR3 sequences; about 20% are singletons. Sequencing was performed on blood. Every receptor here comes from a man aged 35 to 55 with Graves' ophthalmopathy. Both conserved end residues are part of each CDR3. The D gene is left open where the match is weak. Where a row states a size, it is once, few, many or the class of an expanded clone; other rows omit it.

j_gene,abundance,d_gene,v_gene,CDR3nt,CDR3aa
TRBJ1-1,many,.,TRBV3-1,TGTGCCAGCAGCCAAGATCTAAGCTTGGGGGTTACCGTCGGCACTGAAGCTTTCTTT,CASSQDLSLGVTVGTEAFF
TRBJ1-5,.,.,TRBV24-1,TGTGCCACCAGTCCTGGTAGCAATCAGCCCCAGCATTTT,CATSPGSNQPQHF
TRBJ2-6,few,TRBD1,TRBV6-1,TGTGCCACTACGAGGACAGGGGGCGTCTCTGGGGCCAACGTCCTGACTTTC,CATTRTGGVSGANVLTF
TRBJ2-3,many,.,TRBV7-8,TGTGCCAGCAGCTTAGACGCGACGGGGGGCGGTGGAGATACGCAGTATTTT,CASSLDATGGGGDTQYF
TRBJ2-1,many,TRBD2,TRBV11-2,TGTGCCAGCACCCTAGAAGGAACTAGCGGGAGTCATTTCTCCTACAATGAGCAGTTCTTC,CASTLEGTSGSHFSYNEQFF
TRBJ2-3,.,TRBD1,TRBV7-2,TGTGCCAGCAGCCCCCGGGACAGGCTCACAGATACGCAGTATTTT,CASSPRDRLTDTQYF
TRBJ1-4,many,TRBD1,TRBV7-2,TGTGCCAGCAGCTTAGAAGGGGGCGTCCCCGAAGCAACTAATGAAAAACTGTTTTTT,CASSLEGGVPEATNEKLFF
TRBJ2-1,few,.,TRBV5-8,TGTGCCAGCAGCTTGTTTTTCGAGCGCGATGAGCAGTTCTTC,CASSLFFERDEQFF
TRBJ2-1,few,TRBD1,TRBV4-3,TGCGCCAGCAGCCTACGGACAGGGTTTTCCGATGAGCAGTTCTTC,CASSLRTGFSDEQFF
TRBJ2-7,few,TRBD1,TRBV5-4,TGTGCCAGCAGCCCGACCGGGACAGGGTTCTACGAGCAGTACTTC,CASSPTGTGFYEQYF
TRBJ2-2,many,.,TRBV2,TGTGCCAGCAGTTTAGGACCCCACCGGAACACCGGGGAGCTGTTTTTT,CASSLGPHRNTGELFF
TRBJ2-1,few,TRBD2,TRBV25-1,TGTGCCAGCAGTGACAGCAGCGGGACCTACAATGAGCAGTTCTTC,CASSDSSGTYNEQFF
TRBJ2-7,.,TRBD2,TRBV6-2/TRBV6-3,TGTGCCAGCAGCCGTAATAGCGGGGGGTTTTCCTACGAGCAGTACTTC,CASSRNSGGFSYEQYF
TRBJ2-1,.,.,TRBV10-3,TGTGCCATCAGTGAACGAGCCCTAAGGGAGCAGTTCTTC,CAISERALREQFF
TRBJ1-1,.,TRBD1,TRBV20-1,TGCAGTGCCCGGGTCGGGGGACAGGTGAACACTGAAGCTTTCTTT,CSARVGGQVNTEAFF
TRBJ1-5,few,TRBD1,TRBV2,TGTGCCAGCAGTGGTGGGACAGGCCATCAGCCCCAGCATTTT,CASSGGTGHQPQHF
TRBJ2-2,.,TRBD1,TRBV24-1,TGTGCCACCAGTGACCACCGGGACAGACGAAACACCGGGGAGCTGTTTTTT,CATSDHRDRRNTGELFF
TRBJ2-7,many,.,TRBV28,TGTGCCAGCAGTTACGAGGTTACCTACGAGCAGTACTTC,CASSYEVTYEQYF
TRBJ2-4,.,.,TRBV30,TGTGCCTGGAGCCTATTAGACACAAACATTCAGTACTTC,CAWSLLDTNIQYF
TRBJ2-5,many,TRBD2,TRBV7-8,TGTGCCAGCGGAGCGGGAGGGCCGGGGGGAGAGACCCAGTACTTC,CASGAGGPGGETQYF
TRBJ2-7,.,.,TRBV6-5,TGTGCCAGCAGTTCCGGGACTCCGTACGAGCAGTACTTC,CASSSGTPYEQYF
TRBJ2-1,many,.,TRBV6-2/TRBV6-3,TGTGCCAGCGGAAAAGCGGGCGGAGACAATGAGCAGTTCTTC,CASGKAGGDNEQFF
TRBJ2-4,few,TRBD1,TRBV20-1,TGCAGTGCTAGTGCTATTACAGGGGAAAACATTCAGTACTTC,CSASAITGENIQYF
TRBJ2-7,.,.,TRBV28,TGTGCCAGCAGTTTATTAGGGGGAGCCGAGCAGTACTTC,CASSLLGGAEQYF
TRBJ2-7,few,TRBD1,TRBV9,TGTGCCAGCAGCGTAGGACAGGGGGCTTGGGAGCAGTACTTC,CASSVGQGAWEQYF
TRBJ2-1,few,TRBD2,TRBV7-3,TGTGCCAGCGGACCAAGCGGGGGGCCCTTGATTGAGCAGTTCTTC,CASGPSGGPLIEQFF
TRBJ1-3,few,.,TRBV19,TGTGCCACGCGTCAGGGCTCTGGAAACACCATATATTTT,CATRQGSGNTIYF
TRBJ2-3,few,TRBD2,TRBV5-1,TGCGCCAGCAGCCCCGCGGGGCACGCGGGAGGTCGTGGTACAGATACGCAGTATTTT,CASSPAGHAGGRGTDTQYF
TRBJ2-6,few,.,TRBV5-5,TGTGCCAGCAGCTACAATTTCCTACAGGGATCTGGGGCCAACGTCCTGACTTTC,CASSYNFLQGSGANVLTF
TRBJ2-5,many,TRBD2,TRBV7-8,TGTGCCAGCAGCACTAGCGCCCGAGAGACCCAGTACTTC,CASSTSARETQYF
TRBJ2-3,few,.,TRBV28,TGTGCCAGCGAAGCGGCCACAGATACGCAGTATTTT,CASEAATDTQYF
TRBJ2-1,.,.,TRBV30,TGTGCCTGGCAAAGGTTCGATGAGCAGTTCTTC,CAWQRFDEQFF
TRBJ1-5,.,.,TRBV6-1,TGTGCCAGCAGTCAGACAGCTTATAGCAATCAGCCCCAGCATTTT,CASSQTAYSNQPQHF
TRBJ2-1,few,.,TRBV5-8,TGTGCCAGCAGCTTGGAAGGGACATCAGACAATGAGCAGTTCTTC,CASSLEGTSDNEQFF
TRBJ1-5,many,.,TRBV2,TGTGCCAGCAGTGAAGGGGTCGCGGGCAATCAGCCCCAGCATTTT,CASSEGVAGNQPQHF
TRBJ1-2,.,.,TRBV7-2,TGTGCCAGCAGCCAAGGGGGGGCCTCAGCTAACTATGGCTACACCTTC,CASSQGGASANYGYTF
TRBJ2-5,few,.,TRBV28,TGTGCCAGCAGTTTATTTCCCCAAGAGACCCAGTACTTC,CASSLFPQETQYF
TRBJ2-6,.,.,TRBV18,TGTGCCAGCTCACCACAGGATCCTGGGGCCAACGTCCTGACTTTC,CASSPQDPGANVLTF
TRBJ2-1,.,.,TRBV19,TGTGCCAGTAGAGACGCGGGCTACCCCGACAATGAGCAGTTCTTC,CASRDAGYPDNEQFF
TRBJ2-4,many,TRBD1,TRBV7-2,TGTGCCAGCAGCTTAGCACAGGGGAAGAACATTCAGTACTTC,CASSLAQGKNIQYF
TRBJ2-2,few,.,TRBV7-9,TGTGCCAGCAGCTCCCGGACCCACGGAGGTACCGGGGAGCTGTTTTTT,CASSSRTHGGTGELFF
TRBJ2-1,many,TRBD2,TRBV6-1,TGTGCCAGCAGTTCTGGACTAGCGGGAGGTATGGGCTCCTACAATGAGCAGTTCTTC,CASSSGLAGGMGSYNEQFF
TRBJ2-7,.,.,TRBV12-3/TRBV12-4,TGTGCCAGCAGCACCCCCGGCTACGAGCAGTACTTC,CASSTPGYEQYF
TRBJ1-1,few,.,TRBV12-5,TGTGCTAGTGGCAACGGGCGGACTGAAGCTTTCTTT,CASGNGRTEAFF
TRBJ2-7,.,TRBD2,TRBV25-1,TGTGCCAGCAGTGAGTCACTAGCGTTCCCCTACGAGCAGTACTTC,CASSESLAFPYEQYF
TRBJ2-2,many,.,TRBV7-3,TGTGCCAGCAGGATTGGCAGTACCACCGGGGAGCTGTTTTTT,CASRIGSTTGELFF
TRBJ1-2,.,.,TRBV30,TGTGCCTGGAGCAGGAACCGGTACAGGGTTCGAGGCTACACCTTC,CAWSRNRYRVRGYTF
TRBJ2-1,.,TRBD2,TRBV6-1,TGTGCCAGCCTTTCTAGCGGGAGGGGGAATGAGCAGTTCTTC,CASLSSGRGNEQFF
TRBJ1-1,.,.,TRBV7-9,TGTGCCAGCAGCCAAAGGGAACACCGGAACACTGAAGCTTTCTTT,CASSQREHRNTEAFF
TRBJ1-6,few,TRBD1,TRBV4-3,TGCGCCAGCAGCCAGCCGCGACAGGGGTCCTCACCCCTCCACTTT,CASSQPRQGSSPLHF
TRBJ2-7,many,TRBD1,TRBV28,TGTGCCAGCAGACCCCCGGGACAGGGTACCTACGAGCAGTACTTC,CASRPPGQGTYEQYF
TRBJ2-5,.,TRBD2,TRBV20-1,TGCAGTGTTAGACCCGGGCTAGCGGGAGTCAGGGAGACCCAGTACTTC,CSVRPGLAGVRETQYF
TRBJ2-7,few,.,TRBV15,TGTGCCACCAGCAGAGATCCCGGGACCTGGGCCTACGAGCAGTACTTC,CATSRDPGTWAYEQYF
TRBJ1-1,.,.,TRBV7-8,TGTGCCAGCAGCGTGGACGTAGACATCTGGACTGAAGCTTTCTTT,CASSVDVDIWTEAFF
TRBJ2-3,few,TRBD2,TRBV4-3,TGCGCCAGCAGCCAAGTGTCAATTCTAGCGGATAGCACAGATACGCAGTATTTT,CASSQVSILADSTDTQYF
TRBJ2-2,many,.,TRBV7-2,TGTGCCAGCAACCTCATTCGCACCGGGGAGCTGTTTTTT,CASNLIRTGELFF
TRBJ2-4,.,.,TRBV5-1,TGCGCCAGCAGCTTGGACAGCCTAAACATTCAGTACTTC,CASSLDSLNIQYF
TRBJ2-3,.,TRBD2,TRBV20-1,TGCAGTGCTAGAGATCTGGGACTAACAGATACGCAGTATTTT,CSARDLGLTDTQYF
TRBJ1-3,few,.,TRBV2,TGTGCCAGCCTCACCCGGAGGGGAAACACCATATATTTT,CASLTRRGNTIYF
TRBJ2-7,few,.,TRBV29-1,TGCAGCGCGCTAGCAAAGCAGTACTTC,CSALAKQYF